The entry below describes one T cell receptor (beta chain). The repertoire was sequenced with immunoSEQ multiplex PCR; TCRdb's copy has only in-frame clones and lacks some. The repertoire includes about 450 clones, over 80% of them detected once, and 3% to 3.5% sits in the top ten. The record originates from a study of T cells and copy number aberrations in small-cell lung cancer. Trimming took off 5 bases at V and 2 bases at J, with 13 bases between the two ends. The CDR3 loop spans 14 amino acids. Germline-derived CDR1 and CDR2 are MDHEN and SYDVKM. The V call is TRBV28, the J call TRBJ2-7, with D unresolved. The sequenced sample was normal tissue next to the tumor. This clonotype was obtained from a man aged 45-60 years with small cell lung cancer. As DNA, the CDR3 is TGTGCCAGCAGTGCAACAAGTTATCCCTACGAGCAGTACTTC. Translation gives CASSATSYPYEQYF.